This paragraph reports one TCR beta chain. Profiling relied on immunoSEQ multiplex PCR, and the TCRdb table lists in-frame clones only, not all of them. Here the sample spans 9,500 to 15,000 clones, 75% to 90% being singletons. This sample is drawn from a study of blood T cell repertoires in COVID-19. Overall study context: COVID-19 samples, acute and convalescent, were from the United States, Italy and Spain. PBMCs, B-cell-depleted T cells, or T cells were the source of the cDNA or gDNA that made up the material.

Germline CDR1 reads SGHTA; CDR2 reads FQGNSA. The CDR3 length is 15 residues. The V gene end was trimmed by 5 bases and the J gene end by 3 bases; junction bases not matched to a gene: 7. Sequencing used peripheral blood. This chain links TRBV7-2 with TRBJ2-3; 8 bases agree with TRBD2. This clonotype was sampled from a human donor in a cohort sampled during active COVID-19. In DNA, the CDR3 is TGTGCCAGCAGCCTAGTCGGGGGGGCAACAGATACGCAGTATTTT. It specifies CASSLVGGATDTQYF.